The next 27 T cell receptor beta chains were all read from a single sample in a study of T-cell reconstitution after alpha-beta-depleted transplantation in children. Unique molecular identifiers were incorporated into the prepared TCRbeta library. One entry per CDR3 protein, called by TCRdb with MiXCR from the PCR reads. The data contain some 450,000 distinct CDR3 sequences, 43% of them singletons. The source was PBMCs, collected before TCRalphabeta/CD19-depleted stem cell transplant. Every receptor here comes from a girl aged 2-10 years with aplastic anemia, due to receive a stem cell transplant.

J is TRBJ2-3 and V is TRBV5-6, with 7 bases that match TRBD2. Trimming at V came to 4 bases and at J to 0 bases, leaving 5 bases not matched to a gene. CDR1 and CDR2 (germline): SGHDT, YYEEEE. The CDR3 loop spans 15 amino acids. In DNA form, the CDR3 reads TGTGCCAGCAGCCCCACTAGCGCTAGCACAGATACGCAGTATTTT. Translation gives CASSPTSASTDTQYF. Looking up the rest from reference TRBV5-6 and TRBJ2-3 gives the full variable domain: DAGVTQSPTHLIKTRGQQVTLRCSPKSGHDTVSWYQQALGQGPQFIFQYYEEEERQRGNFPDRFSGHQFPNYSSELNVNALLLGDSALYLCASSPTSASTDTQYFGPGTRLTVL.

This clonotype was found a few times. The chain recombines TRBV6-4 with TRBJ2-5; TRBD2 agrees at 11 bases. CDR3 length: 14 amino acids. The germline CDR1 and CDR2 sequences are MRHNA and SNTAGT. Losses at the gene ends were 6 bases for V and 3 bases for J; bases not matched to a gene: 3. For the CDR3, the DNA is TGTGCCAGCAGGGGGACTAGCGGAAAAGAGACCCAGTACTTC. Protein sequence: CASRGTSGKETQYF.

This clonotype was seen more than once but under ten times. For the CDR3, the DNA is TGTGCCAGCACCCCAGGGGCAGCTTTCTTT. It is translated as CASTPGAAFF. The J gene is TRBJ1-1, the V gene TRBV9; maybe TRBD1 (6 bases). The ends were cut back, 6 bases at V and 10 bases at J, with 10 bases in the middle. Germline lookup yields CDR1 SGDLS and CDR2 YYNGEE. The CDR3 runs 10 residues.

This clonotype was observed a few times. CDR3 sequence (DNA): TGCGCCAGCAGCCAAGGACTAGCGTCCTCCTACGAGCAGTACTTC. It translates to CASSQGLASSYEQYF. The gene calls are TRBV4-3 and TRBJ2-7; 8 bases are shared with TRBD2. There are 15 residues in the CDR3. V lost 1 base, J lost 0 bases, and 2 bases stayed unmatched. In germline, CDR1 is LGHNA, CDR2 YSLEER.

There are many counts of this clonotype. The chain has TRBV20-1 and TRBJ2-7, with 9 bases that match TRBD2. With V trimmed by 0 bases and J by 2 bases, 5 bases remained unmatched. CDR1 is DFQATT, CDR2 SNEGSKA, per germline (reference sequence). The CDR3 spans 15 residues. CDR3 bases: TGCAGTGCTAGAGATCGGGAGCGGGGGGCCTACGAGCAGTACTTC. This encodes CSARDRERGAYEQYF.

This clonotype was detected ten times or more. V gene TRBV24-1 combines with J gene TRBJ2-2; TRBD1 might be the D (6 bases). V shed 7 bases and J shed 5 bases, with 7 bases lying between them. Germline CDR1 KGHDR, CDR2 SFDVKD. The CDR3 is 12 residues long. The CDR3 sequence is CATSQGTGELFF. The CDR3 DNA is TGTGCCACCAGCCAGGGGACCGGGGAGCTGTTTTTT.

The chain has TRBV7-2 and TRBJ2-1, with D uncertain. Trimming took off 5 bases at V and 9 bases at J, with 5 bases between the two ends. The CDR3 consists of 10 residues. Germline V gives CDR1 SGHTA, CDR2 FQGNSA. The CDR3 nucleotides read TGTGCCAGCAGCCCCTTTGAGCAGTTCTTC. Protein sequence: CASSPFEQFF.

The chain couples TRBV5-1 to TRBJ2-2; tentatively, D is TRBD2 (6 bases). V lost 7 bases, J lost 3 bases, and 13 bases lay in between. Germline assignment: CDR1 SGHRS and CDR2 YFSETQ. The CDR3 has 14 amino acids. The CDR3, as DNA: TGCGCCAGCGCGCGGGGATCGGACACCGGGGAGCTGTTTTTT. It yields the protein CASARGSDTGELFF. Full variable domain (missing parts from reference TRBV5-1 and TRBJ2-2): KAGVTQTPRYLIKTRGQQVTLSCSPISGHRSVSWYQQTPGQGLQFLFEYFSETQRNKGNFPGRFSGRQFSNSRSEMNVSTLELGDSALYLCASARGSDTGELFFGEGSRLTVL.

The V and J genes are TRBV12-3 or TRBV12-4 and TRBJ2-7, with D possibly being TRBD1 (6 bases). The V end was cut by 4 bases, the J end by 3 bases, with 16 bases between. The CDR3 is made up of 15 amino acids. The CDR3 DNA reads TGTGCCAGCAGTTCAGCCGGGACACAACTCTACGAGCAGTACTTC. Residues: CASSSAGTQLYEQYF.

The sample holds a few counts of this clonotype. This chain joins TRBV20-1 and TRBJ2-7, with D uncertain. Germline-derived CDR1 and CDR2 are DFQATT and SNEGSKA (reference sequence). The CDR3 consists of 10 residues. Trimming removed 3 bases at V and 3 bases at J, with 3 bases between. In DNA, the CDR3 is TGCAGTGCTAGCCTCTACGAGCAGTACTTC. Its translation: CSASLYEQYF.

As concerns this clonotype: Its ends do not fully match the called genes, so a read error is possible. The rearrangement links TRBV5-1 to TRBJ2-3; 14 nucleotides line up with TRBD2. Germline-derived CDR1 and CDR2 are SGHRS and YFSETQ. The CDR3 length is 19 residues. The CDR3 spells CASSREGTSGSRSTDTEYF. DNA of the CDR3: TGCGCCAGCAGCCGGGAGGGGACTAGCGGGAGTCGAAGCACGGATACGGAGTATTTT.

The CDR3 DNA reads as TGTGCCAGCAGCTTGGCCCATATCGGGGGGGCCAACGTCCTGACTTTC. Encoded protein: CASSLAHIGGANVLTF. This rearrangement joins TRBV5-4 to TRBJ2-6; D remains unclear. V was clipped by 0 bases and J by 4 bases, with 11 bases between them. This CDR3 region has 16 residues. Germline V gene sequence: CDR1 SGHNT, CDR2 YYREEE (reference sequence).

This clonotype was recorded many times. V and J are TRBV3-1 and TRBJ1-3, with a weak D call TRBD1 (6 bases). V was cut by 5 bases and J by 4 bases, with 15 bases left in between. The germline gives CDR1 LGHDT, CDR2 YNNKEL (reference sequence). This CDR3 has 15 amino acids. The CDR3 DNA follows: TGTGCCAGCAGCTCACGACAGGCGGCCGGAAACACCATATATTTT. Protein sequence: CASSSRQAAGNTIYF. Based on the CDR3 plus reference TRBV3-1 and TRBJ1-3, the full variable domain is DTAVSQTPKYLVTQMGNDKSIKCEQNLGHDTMYWYKQDSKKFLKIMFSYNNKELIINETVPNRFSPKSPDKAHLNLHINSLELGDSAVYFCASSSRQAAGNTIYFGEGSWLTVV.

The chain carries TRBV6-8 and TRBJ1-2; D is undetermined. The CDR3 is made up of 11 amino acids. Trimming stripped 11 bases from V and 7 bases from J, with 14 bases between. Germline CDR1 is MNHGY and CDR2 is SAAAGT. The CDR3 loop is CAGPRSGGYTF. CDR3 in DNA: TGTGCCGGTCCCAGGTCGGGTGGCTACACCTTC.

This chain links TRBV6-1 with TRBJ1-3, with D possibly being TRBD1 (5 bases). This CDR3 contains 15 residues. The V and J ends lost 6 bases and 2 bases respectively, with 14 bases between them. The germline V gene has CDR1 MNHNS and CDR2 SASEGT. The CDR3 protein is CASSLLGATGNTIYF. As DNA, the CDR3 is TGTGCCAGCAGCCTTCTCGGGGCAACTGGAAACACCATATATTTT.

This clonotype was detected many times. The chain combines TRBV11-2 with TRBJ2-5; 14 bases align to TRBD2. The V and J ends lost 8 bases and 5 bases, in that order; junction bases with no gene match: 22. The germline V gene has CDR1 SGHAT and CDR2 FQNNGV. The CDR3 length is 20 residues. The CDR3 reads CASGYLYGTSGRGRAETQYF. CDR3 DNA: TGTGCCAGCGGATACCTTTATGGGACTAGCGGGAGAGGTAGAGCGGAGACCCAGTACTTC.

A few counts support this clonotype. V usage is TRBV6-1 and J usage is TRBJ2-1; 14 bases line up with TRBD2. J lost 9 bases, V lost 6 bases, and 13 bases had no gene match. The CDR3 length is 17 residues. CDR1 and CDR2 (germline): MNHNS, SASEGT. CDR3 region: CASSPRGTSGSISEQFF. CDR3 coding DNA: TGTGCCAGCAGCCCGCGGGGGACTAGCGGGAGTATTAGTGAGCAGTTCTTC.

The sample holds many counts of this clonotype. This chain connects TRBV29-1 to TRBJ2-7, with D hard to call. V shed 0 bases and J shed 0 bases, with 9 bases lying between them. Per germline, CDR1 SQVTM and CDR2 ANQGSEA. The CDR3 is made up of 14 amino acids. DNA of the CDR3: TGCAGCGTTGAAGAAAGAGGCTCCTCCTACGAGCAGTACTTC. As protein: CSVEERGSSYEQYF.

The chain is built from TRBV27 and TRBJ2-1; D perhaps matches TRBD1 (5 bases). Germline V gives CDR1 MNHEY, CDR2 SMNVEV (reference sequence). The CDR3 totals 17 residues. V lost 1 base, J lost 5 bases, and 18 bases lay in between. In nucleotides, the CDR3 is TGTGCCAGCAGTTTATTCTGGGAAGGGGCTCGGGACAATGAGCAGTTCTTC. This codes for CASSLFWEGARDNEQFF.

The CDR3 region is CASSSPGPNYGYTF. In DNA, the CDR3 is TGTGCCAGCAGTTCCCCGGGGCCTAACTATGGCTACACCTTC. The chain uses TRBV12-3 or TRBV12-4 and TRBJ1-2, with D possibly matching TRBD1 (5 bases). Trimming cost V 4 bases and J 0 bases, with 9 bases left between them. The CDR3 spans 14 residues.

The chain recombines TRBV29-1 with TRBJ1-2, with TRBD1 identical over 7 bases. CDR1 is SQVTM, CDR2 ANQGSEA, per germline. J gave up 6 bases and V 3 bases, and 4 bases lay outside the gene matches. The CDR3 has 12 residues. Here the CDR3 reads CSVETGFHGYTF. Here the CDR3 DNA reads TGCAGCGTTGAGACAGGGTTCCATGGCTACACCTTC.

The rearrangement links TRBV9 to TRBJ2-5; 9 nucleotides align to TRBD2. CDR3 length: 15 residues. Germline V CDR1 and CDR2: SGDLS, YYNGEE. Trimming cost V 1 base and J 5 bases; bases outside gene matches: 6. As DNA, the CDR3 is TGTGCCAGCAGCGTAACCGGGACTAGCAAGGAGACCCAGTACTTC. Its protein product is CASSVTGTSKETQYF.

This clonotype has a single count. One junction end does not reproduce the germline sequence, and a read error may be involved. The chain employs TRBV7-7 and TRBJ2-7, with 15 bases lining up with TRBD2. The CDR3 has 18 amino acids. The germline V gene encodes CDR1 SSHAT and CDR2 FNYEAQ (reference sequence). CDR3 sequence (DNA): TGTGCTAGCAGCGCCTGGACTAGCGGGAGGGCCCTCTCCTACGAGCAGTACTTC. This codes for CASSAWTSGRALSYEQYF.

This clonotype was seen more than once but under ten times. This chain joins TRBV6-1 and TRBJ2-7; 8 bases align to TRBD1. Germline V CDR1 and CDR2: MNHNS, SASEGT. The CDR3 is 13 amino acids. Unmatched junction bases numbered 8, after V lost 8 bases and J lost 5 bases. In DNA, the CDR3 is TGTGCCAGCGGGGACAGGAGGTTTAACGAGCAGTACTTC. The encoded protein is CASGDRRFNEQYF.

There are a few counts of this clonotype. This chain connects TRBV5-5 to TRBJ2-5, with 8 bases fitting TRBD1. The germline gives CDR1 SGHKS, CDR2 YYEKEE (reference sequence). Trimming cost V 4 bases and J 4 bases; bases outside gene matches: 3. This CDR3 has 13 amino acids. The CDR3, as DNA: TGTGCCAGCAGCCGACAGGGGTTAGAGACCCAGTACTTC. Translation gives CASSRQGLETQYF.

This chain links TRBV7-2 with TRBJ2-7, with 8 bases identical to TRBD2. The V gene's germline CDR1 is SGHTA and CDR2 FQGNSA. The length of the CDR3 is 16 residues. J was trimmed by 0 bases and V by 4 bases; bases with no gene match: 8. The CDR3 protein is CASSWGSGDISYEQYF. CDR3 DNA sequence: TGTGCCAGCAGCTGGGGTAGCGGGGACATCTCCTACGAGCAGTACTTC.

CDR3 coding DNA: TGTGCCAGCACCTTTATTCGTGGGACTACCAATGAGCAGTTCTTC. Amino acids: CASTFIRGTTNEQFF. The chain employs TRBV27 and TRBJ2-1; 7 bases fit TRBD2. Trimming removed 7 bases from V and 6 bases from J; junction bases left unmatched: 12. Germline V gene sequence: CDR1 MNHEY, CDR2 SMNVEV (reference sequence). CDR3 length: 15 residues.